This TCR beta chain was profiled in a study of shared clonotypes between healthy human individuals. At the deep level, the assay was run. The repertoire was sequenced with immunoSEQ multiplex PCR; TCRdb's copy has only in-frame clones and lacks some. This sample has 2 million to 3 million clones, with approximately 93% found just once. In the case of this clone: Its antigen remains unidentified.

The CDR3 is made up of 13 amino acids. From germline, CDR1 is SQVTM and CDR2 ANQGSEA. V was shortened by 4 bases and J by 4 bases, with 13 bases between the two germline ends. Points from the study as a whole: As a rule, naive subsets had a larger estimated richness than memory subsets. Having only a few donors restricted how much genetic and exposure-history diversity was captured. Despite large depth, sorted-subset datasets appeared incompletely sequenced.

The specimen sequenced was naive CD4+ T cells from PBMCs. Subset meaning: CD45RA+ positively selected. The clonotype was recovered from a man between 18 and 35 years old in good health. Some clones in this sample may be carry-over from other donors' samples. This chain uses TRBV29-1 with TRBJ1-1; D gene ambiguous. The CDR3 nucleotides are TGCAGCGTTGGGAGGGCGCCGGGCACTGAAGCTTTCTTT. Amino acids: CSVGRAPGTEAFF.